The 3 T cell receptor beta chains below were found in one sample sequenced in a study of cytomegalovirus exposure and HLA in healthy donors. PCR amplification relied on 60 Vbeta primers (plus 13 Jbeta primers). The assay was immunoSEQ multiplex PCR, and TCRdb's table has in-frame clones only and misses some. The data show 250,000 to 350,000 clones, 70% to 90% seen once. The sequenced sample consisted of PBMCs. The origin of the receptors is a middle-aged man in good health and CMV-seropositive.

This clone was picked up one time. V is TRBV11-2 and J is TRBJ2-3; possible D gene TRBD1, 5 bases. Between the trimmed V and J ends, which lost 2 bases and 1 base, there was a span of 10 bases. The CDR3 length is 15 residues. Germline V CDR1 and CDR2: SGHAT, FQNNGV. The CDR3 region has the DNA TGTGCCAGCAGCTTATCGCGACAGCGCACAGATACGCAGTATTTT. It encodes CASSLSRQRTDTQYF.

The CDR3 region has the DNA TGTGCCAGCAGCCCCATCAGACAGGGACACACTGAAGCTTTCTTT. Protein: CASSPIRQGHTEAFF. The rearrangement uses TRBV5-4 and TRBJ1-1; TRBD1 matches at 7 bases. CDR1 and CDR2 from the germline V gene are SGHNT and YYREEE (reference sequence). This CDR3 is built from 15 residues. After removal of 4 bases from V and 3 bases from J, the junction contained 9 bases not matched to a gene.

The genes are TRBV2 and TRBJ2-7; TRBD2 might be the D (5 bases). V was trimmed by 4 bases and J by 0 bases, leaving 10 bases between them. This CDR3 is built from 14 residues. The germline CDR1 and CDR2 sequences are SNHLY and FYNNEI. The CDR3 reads CASSVPDYSYEQYF. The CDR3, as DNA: TGTGCCAGCAGTGTTCCTGACTACTCCTACGAGCAGTACTTC.